This T cell receptor (beta chain) comes out of a study of T cell responses to AZD1222 COVID-19 vaccine. General study points: Mostly white British, mostly female donors; authors suggested clonal diversity may be underestimated. Repertoires were collected only later (after the peak T cell response had occurred). Within unmutated variant regions lay the reported targets of nearly half of spike-specific TCRs. Only six people who got AZD1222 tested seropositive at baseline.

This table comes from immunoSEQ multiplex PCR, and its TCRdb copy is limited to in-frame clones, with some not included. The sample records around 120,000 clones, approximately 88% being singletons. V shed 5 bases, J shed 5 bases, and the junction held 5 bases outside the gene matches. Germline CDR1 is MNHEY and CDR2 is SMNVEV (reference sequence). The CDR3 contains 14 residues. In the case of this clone: No antigen is known for it.

The source is an adult in good health. V is TRBV27 and J is TRBJ2-5, with 10 bases fitting TRBD1. The starting material was peripheral blood, obtained on day 0 of AZD1222 vaccination. CDR3 amino acids: CASSVDRGMETQYF. CDR3 in DNA: TGTGCCAGCAGTGTGGACAGGGGGATGGAGACCCAGTACTTC.